These 4 T cell receptor beta chains originate from one sample sequenced in a study of blood T cells in healthy people across ages. The authors ran a second PCR of roughly 7 to 11 cycles using a sample-barcoded 5' primer and a J-beta primer mix. TCRdb passed the 5' RACE reads through MiXCR, listing each CDR3 protein once. Among hundreds of thousands of distinct CDR3 sequences listed, around a fifth were seen once. The sample consisted of blood. All receptors come from a man aged 70 or older in good health.

This sequence joins TRBV30 and TRBJ2-7; D is unclear. The CDR3 length is 13 residues. CDR1 is GTSNPN and CDR2 is SVGIG in the germline V gene (reference sequence). Trimming took off 3 bases at V and 2 bases at J, with 11 bases between the two ends. The CDR3 protein is CAWSYMTAYEQYF. Here the CDR3 DNA reads TGTGCCTGGAGCTACATGACTGCCTACGAGCAGTACTTC.

The chain has TRBV12-3 or TRBV12-4 and TRBJ2-3; tentatively, D is TRBD1 (5 bases). This CDR3 is built from 14 residues. Between the trimmed V and J ends, which lost 7 bases and 2 bases, there was a span of 13 bases. CDR3 sequence: CASKPRGDTDTQYF. CDR3 coding DNA: TGTGCCAGCAAGCCTAGGGGCGACACAGATACGCAGTATTTT.

This chain uses TRBV3-1 with TRBJ1-1, with 11 bases identical to TRBD1. Trimming removed 4 bases from V and 5 bases from J; junction bases left unmatched: 6. Germline CDR1 reads LGHDT; CDR2 reads YNNKEL (reference sequence). There are 15 residues in the CDR3. The CDR3 protein is CASSRRDRGWTEAFF. The CDR3 nucleotides are TGTGCCAGCAGCCGACGGGACAGGGGGTGGACTGAAGCTTTCTTT.

This clonotype appeared a few times. V gene TRBV12-3 or TRBV12-4 combines with J gene TRBJ1-2, with TRBD1 as a possible D gene (5 bases). This CDR3 region has 13 residues. V shed 6 bases and J shed 5 bases, with 13 bases lying between them. The CDR3 bases are TGTGCCAGCAGCCCACGGGGGACTTATGGCTACACCTTC. Translated, it gives CASSPRGTYGYTF.